These 7 T cell receptor beta chains originate from one sample sequenced in a study of blood T cell repertoires in COVID-19. The method was immunoSEQ multiplex PCR; TCRdb's version includes in-frame clones alone and lacks a portion of them. The sample holds some 80,000 clones, 87% seen once. The sample consisted of peripheral blood. All receptors come from a woman aged 45-65 years with active or convalescent COVID-19.

This chain connects TRBV5-6 to TRBJ2-3, with 10 nucleotides matching TRBD2. The CDR3 is 17 amino acids. With V trimmed by 3 bases and J by 4 bases, 11 bases remained unmatched. CDR1 SGHDT and CDR2 YYEEEE come from the germline V gene. CDR3 loop: CASSSNEPLAGSDTQYF. The DNA for the CDR3 is TGTGCCAGCAGCTCGAACGAGCCACTAGCGGGGTCAGATACGCAGTATTTT.

This chain connects TRBV7-3 to TRBJ1-1; D is ambiguous. The germline V and J ends were trimmed by 3 bases and 0 bases, with 8 bases remaining between them. Germline-derived CDR1 and CDR2 are SGHTA and FQGTGA. This CDR3 has 14 amino acids. CDR3 nucleotides: TGTGCCAGCAGCTTCGACAATATGAACACTGAAGCTTTCTTT. Translating gives CASSFDNMNTEAFF.

Details on this clone: Other DNA variants within this sample encode the same CDR3. The V call is TRBV29-1, the J call TRBJ2-7; D is ambiguous. The CDR3 length is 12 residues. The germline CDR1 and CDR2 sequences are SQVTM and ANQGSEA. Between the trimmed V and J ends, which lost 1 base and 0 bases, there was a span of 4 bases. The CDR3 is CSVEADSYEQYF. The CDR3 DNA reads TGCAGCGTTGAAGCAGACTCCTACGAGCAGTACTTC.

This clone was picked up one time. This sequence joins TRBV2 and TRBJ2-1; 12 nucleotides match TRBD2. This CDR3 comprises 13 residues. J lost 11 bases, V lost 5 bases, and 4 bases had no gene match. Looked up from germline, CDR1 is SNHLY and CDR2 is FYNNEI. CDR3: CASSRGTSGQQFF. The CDR3 coding sequence is TGTGCCAGCAGTCGGGGGACTAGCGGGCAGCAGTTCTTC.

This clone is a singleton in its sample. The chain couples TRBV7-8 to TRBJ1-2; TRBD1 is a possible D gene (6 bases). Germline V lookup: CDR1 SGHVS, CDR2 FQNEAQ. V lost 4 bases to trimming and J lost 7 bases, with 13 bases between them. The CDR3 runs 13 residues. CDR3 loop: CASSSGVLSGYTF. Here the CDR3 DNA reads TGTGCCAGCAGCTCAGGGGTACTTAGTGGCTACACCTTC.

This clone was observed a handful of times. The chain couples TRBV18 to TRBJ2-1; D might be TRBD1 (5 bases). V lost 6 bases, J lost 5 bases, and 17 bases lay in between. The CDR3 covers 15 residues. Germline assignment: CDR1 KGHSH and CDR2 LQKENI. This CDR3 is CASSMLGQQDNEQFF. The CDR3 nucleotides read TGTGCCAGCTCTATGCTAGGACAACAAGACAATGAGCAGTTCTTC.

The gene calls are TRBV4-2 and TRBJ2-1; 7 nucleotides align to TRBD2. The V gene's germline CDR1 is LGHNA and CDR2 YNFKEQ. Trimming at V came to 11 bases and at J to 5 bases, leaving 12 bases not matched to a gene. This CDR3 contains 14 residues. For the CDR3, the DNA is TGTGCCTCCAGACGGGGGGACGGCGACAATGAGCAGTTCTTC. Its protein is CASRRGDGDNEQFF.